These 28 T cell receptor beta chains were all obtained from the same sample, sequenced in a study of blood T cell repertoires in COVID-19. Repertoires were generated with immunoSEQ multiplex PCR, while TCRdb's copy carries only in-frame clones and drops some. The table has a few hundred thousand clones, approximately 86% seen once; the top ten hold roughly 2%. Sequenced material: peripheral blood. The receptor set was obtained from a man between 18 and 35 years old with active or convalescent COVID-19.

The chain has TRBV12-3 or TRBV12-4 and TRBJ1-2, with 7 bases aligning to TRBD1. V trimming: 6 bases; J trimming: 6 bases; junction bases outside the gene matches: 7. This CDR3 has 13 residues. Here the CDR3 reads CASRRDRADGYTF. CDR3 in DNA: TGTGCCAGCAGACGAGACAGGGCCGATGGCTACACCTTC.

The J gene is TRBJ2-5, the V gene TRBV6-4; D unresolved. V lost 4 bases to trimming and J lost 4 bases, with 10 bases between them. Germline lookup yields CDR1 MRHNA and CDR2 SNTAGT. This CDR3 has 13 residues. This chain's CDR3 is CASSVSPLETQYF. The CDR3 nucleotides are TGTGCCAGCAGTGTCTCCCCTCTAGAGACCCAGTACTTC.

The chain joins TRBV5-4 to TRBJ2-1; 8 bases are shared with TRBD1. The CDR3 sequence is 15 residues long. CDR1 and CDR2 (germline): SGHNT, YYREEE (reference sequence). V trimming: 4 bases; J trimming: 4 bases; junction bases outside the gene matches: 7. The CDR3 sequence is CASSEDRGAYNEQFF. The CDR3 DNA reads TGTGCCAGCAGCGAAGACAGGGGTGCATACAATGAGCAGTTCTTC.

The chain joins TRBV6-5 to TRBJ1-1; no clear D. With 0 bases removed from V and 6 bases from J, the gap between germline ends came to 11 bases. From germline, CDR1 is MNHEY and CDR2 SVGAGI. The CDR3 sequence is 14 residues long. This CDR3 is CASSYSSGKAEAFF. The CDR3 DNA is TGTGCCAGCAGTTACTCAAGCGGGAAGGCTGAAGCTTTCTTT.

The rearrangement links TRBV18 to TRBJ2-7; 9 positions match TRBD1. This CDR3 has 16 residues. Germline CDR1 reads KGHSH; CDR2 reads LQKENI. Trimming removed 3 bases from V and 0 bases from J; junction bases left unmatched: 6. The CDR3 spells CASSPPRDRVSYEQYF. The DNA of the CDR3 is TGTGCCAGCTCACCGCCGCGGGACAGGGTCTCCTACGAGCAGTACTTC.

The genes are TRBV5-1 and TRBJ1-4; TRBD1 aligns across 10 bases. Germline trimming cut 0 bases from V and 13 bases from J; bases unmatched to any gene: 12. The CDR3 totals 16 residues. Looked up from germline, CDR1 is SGHRS and CDR2 is YFSETQ. This chain's CDR3 is CASSLEAQTGGAGLFF. In DNA form, the CDR3 reads TGCGCCAGCAGCTTGGAAGCTCAGACAGGGGGCGCGGGACTGTTTTTT.

V gene TRBV9 combines with J gene TRBJ2-5; maybe TRBD2 (5 bases). The V gene's germline CDR1 is SGDLS and CDR2 YYNGEE. The CDR3 extends over 13 amino acids. Trimming cost V 3 bases and J 2 bases, with 8 bases left between them. The CDR3 sequence: CASSGTRQETQYF. The CDR3 region has the DNA TGTGCCAGCAGCGGCACTAGACAAGAGACCCAGTACTTC.

The chain recombines TRBV18 with TRBJ2-1; 7 nucleotides match TRBD1. After removal of 3 bases from V and 4 bases from J, the junction contained 9 bases not matched to a gene. Germline-derived CDR1 and CDR2 are KGHSH and LQKENI. This CDR3 spans 16 amino acids. CDR3 sequence: CASSPEMGQTYNEQFF. CDR3 DNA sequence: TGTGCCAGCTCACCCGAGATGGGACAGACATACAATGAGCAGTTCTTC.

V usage is TRBV5-4 and J usage is TRBJ2-1, with TRBD2 matching over 8 bases. The CDR3 loop spans 14 amino acids. V lost 2 bases and J lost 6; bases outside the gene matches: 4. CDR1 and CDR2 (germline): SGHNT, YYREEE (reference sequence). The CDR3 region is CASSFPGGANEQFF. The CDR3 DNA follows: TGTGCCAGCAGCTTCCCGGGAGGGGCCAATGAGCAGTTCTTC.

This clone came up a few times. The CDR3 DNA reads TGCGCCAGCAGCCGGACAGAAGATTCACCCCTCCACTTT. This codes for CASSRTEDSPLHF. The rearrangement links TRBV4-3 to TRBJ1-6; possibly TRBD1 for D (6 bases). Germline V gene lookup returns CDR1 LGHNA and CDR2 YSLEER. The CDR3 contains 13 residues. The V and J ends lost 4 bases and 8 bases respectively, with 9 bases between them.

The chain couples TRBV11-2 to TRBJ2-7; D gene uncertain. Trimming took 2 bases from V and 0 from J, leaving 5 bases between them. The CDR3 contains 13 residues. Germline values: CDR1 SGHAT, CDR2 FQNNGV. CDR3 nucleotide sequence: TGTGCCAGCAGCTTACGACACTCCTACGAGCAGTACTTC. Protein: CASSLRHSYEQYF.

The chain combines TRBV5-1 with TRBJ2-3; TRBD2 matches 7 bases. The trim removed 7 bases at V and 6 bases at J, leaving 11 bases unmatched. Germline V gene sequence: CDR1 SGHRS, CDR2 YFSETQ. The CDR3 extends over 14 amino acids. This CDR3 reads CASGLGGNQDTQYF. The CDR3 DNA follows: TGCGCCAGCGGGCTGGGGGGGAACCAGGATACGCAGTATTTT.

This clone was observed a handful of times. J is TRBJ2-1 and V is TRBV2; the D is unclear. V lost 8 bases to trimming and J lost 4 bases, with 9 bases between them. Germline loops: CDR1 SNHLY, CDR2 FYNNEI. The CDR3 covers 12 residues. This chain's CDR3 is CASAQDYNEQFF. CDR3 nucleotide sequence: TGTGCCAGCGCTCAGGATTACAATGAGCAGTTCTTC.

The rearrangement links TRBV5-4 to TRBJ1-2, with D uncertain. Trimming removed 3 bases from V and 12 bases from J, with 15 bases in between. The CDR3 is made up of 12 amino acids. Germline V CDR1 and CDR2: SGHNT, YYREEE (reference sequence). Written as DNA, the CDR3 is TGTGCCAGCAGCTCGCCCCCGAGCGGCGACACCTTC. This gives the protein CASSSPPSGDTF.

This sequence joins TRBV4-2 and TRBJ1-1; possibly TRBD1 for D (6 bases). Trimming cost V 1 base and J 3 bases, with 12 bases left between them. There are 15 residues in the CDR3. Germline CDR1 LGHNA, CDR2 YNFKEQ. CDR3 DNA sequence: TGTGCCAGCAGCCAAGTTGGGGGCCTTGACACTGAAGCTTTCTTT. This translates into CASSQVGGLDTEAFF.

CDR3 sequence: CATSSNRETEAFF. The CDR3 coding sequence is TGTGCCACCAGCAGTAATAGGGAGACTGAAGCTTTCTTT. This chain joins TRBV15 and TRBJ1-1; D is unresolved. Trimming pared 3 bases from V and 5 bases from J, leaving 10 bases between. This CDR3 has 13 amino acids. The germline V gene has CDR1 LNHNV and CDR2 YYDKDF (reference sequence).

The chain uses TRBV10-3 and TRBJ2-5; D unclear. The CDR3 is 15 amino acids. Germline lookup yields CDR1 ENHRY and CDR2 SYGVKD. V lost 3 bases, J lost 0 bases, and 11 bases lay in between. Here the CDR3 DNA reads TGTGCCATCAGTGACGTTAGCAGAGACCAAGAGACCCAGTACTTC. This sequence encodes CAISDVSRDQETQYF.

The V and J genes are TRBV4-1 and TRBJ2-1; D is perhaps TRBD2 (6 bases). Germline lookup yields CDR1 MGHRA and CDR2 YSYEKL. CDR3 length: 16 amino acids. Trimming left V 2 bases short and J 9 bases short, with 20 bases between. CDR3 region: CASSQTTRLQVGEQFF. DNA of the CDR3: TGCGCCAGCAGCCAAACGACTAGACTCCAAGTTGGTGAGCAGTTCTTC.

The chain has TRBV6-5 and TRBJ2-7, with TRBD2 matching over 14 bases. V lost 3 bases to trimming and J lost 3 bases; unmatched junction nucleotides: 4. The CDR3 runs 16 residues. Germline CDR1 is MNHEY and CDR2 is SVGAGI. The CDR3 spells CASSYGTSGGGYEQYF. CDR3 DNA sequence: TGTGCCAGCAGTTATGGGACTAGCGGGGGCGGCTACGAGCAGTACTTC.

The chain carries TRBV6-6 and TRBJ2-1; weak D call: TRBD2 (6 bases). Trimming removed 6 bases from V and 7 bases from J, with 19 bases in between. The CDR3 spans 15 residues. The germline V gene encodes CDR1 MNHNY and CDR2 SVGAGI (reference sequence). For the CDR3, the DNA is TGTGCCAGCAGCCCTATGTCGGGAGCAAGTAATGAGCAGTTCTTC. Translation gives CASSPMSGASNEQFF.

As DNA, the CDR3 is TGTGCCACACGGACCGGGAGTGAGTTCTTC. This codes for CATRTGSEFF. The rearrangement links TRBV2 to TRBJ2-1; weak D call: TRBD2 (6 bases). V lost 10 bases and J 14 bases, leaving 15 bases between the germline ends. Germline V CDR1 and CDR2: SNHLY, FYNNEI. The CDR3 sequence is 10 residues long.

This chain links TRBV19 with TRBJ2-7; TRBD2 matches 9 bases. The CDR3 has 13 residues. After removal of 6 bases from V and 4 bases from J, the junction contained 4 bases not matched to a gene. The germline V gene has CDR1 LNHDA and CDR2 SQIVND (reference sequence). This CDR3 reads CASRPSGAYEQYF. CDR3 in DNA: TGTGCCAGTAGGCCTAGCGGGGCATACGAGCAGTACTTC.

This chain joins TRBV6-1 and TRBJ2-7; D possibly corresponds to TRBD1 (6 bases). Germline V lookup: CDR1 MNHNS, CDR2 SASEGT. The CDR3 extends over 16 amino acids. Trimming took 4 bases from V and 1 from J, leaving 17 bases between them. CDR3 amino acids: CASSVGTGLLSYEQYF. In DNA, the CDR3 is TGTGCCAGCAGTGTTGGTACAGGGCTCCTATCCTACGAGCAGTACTTC.

Only a few counts were recorded for this clone. This chain links TRBV18 with TRBJ2-2; D perhaps matches TRBD1 (6 bases). The CDR3 spans 15 residues. V was trimmed by 1 base and J by 3 bases, leaving 9 bases between them. Looked up from germline, CDR1 is KGHSH and CDR2 is LQKENI. The CDR3 DNA reads TGTGCCAGCTCACCACAACAGGGTGACACCGGGGAGCTGTTTTTT. Its translation: CASSPQQGDTGELFF.

The chain employs TRBV6-2 or TRBV6-3 and TRBJ1-4, with 9 positions matching TRBD1. The ends lost 4 bases at V and 4 bases at J; junction bases unmatched: 13. The CDR3 totals 18 residues. Germline V CDR1 and CDR2: MNHEY, SVGEGT. CDR3 sequence reads: CASSSSGQGSRGNEKLFF. CDR3 coding DNA: TGTGCCAGCAGTTCGTCGGGACAGGGCAGTCGGGGTAATGAAAAACTGTTTTTT.

The chain has TRBV5-5 and TRBJ2-3; possible D gene TRBD1, 6 bases. Looked up from germline, CDR1 is SGHKS and CDR2 is YYEKEE (reference sequence). Trimming left V 0 bases short and J 2 bases short, with 19 bases between. This CDR3 is 18 amino acids long. The CDR3: CASSLVGLRQVTTDTQYF. In DNA form, the CDR3 reads TGTGCCAGCAGCTTGGTTGGTTTGAGACAGGTAACCACAGATACGCAGTATTTT.

This chain uses TRBV28 with TRBJ1-1; D is undetermined. V was pared by 3 bases and J by 10 bases, with 12 bases between. CDR3 length: 12 residues. Germline CDR1 is MDHEN and CDR2 is SYDVKM. Here the CDR3 DNA reads TGTGCCAGCAGTTTGTATTCCACGGGAGCTTTCTTT. This codes for CASSLYSTGAFF.

The chain uses TRBV11-3 and TRBJ2-3; 9 bases match TRBD1. CDR1 is SGHNT, CDR2 YENEEA, per germline. Losses at the gene ends were 5 bases for V and 1 base for J; bases not matched to a gene: 4. The length of the CDR3 is 15 residues. CDR3 loop: CASSPRDRGTDTQYF. The CDR3 DNA reads TGTGCCAGCAGCCCCAGGGACAGGGGCACAGATACGCAGTATTTT.